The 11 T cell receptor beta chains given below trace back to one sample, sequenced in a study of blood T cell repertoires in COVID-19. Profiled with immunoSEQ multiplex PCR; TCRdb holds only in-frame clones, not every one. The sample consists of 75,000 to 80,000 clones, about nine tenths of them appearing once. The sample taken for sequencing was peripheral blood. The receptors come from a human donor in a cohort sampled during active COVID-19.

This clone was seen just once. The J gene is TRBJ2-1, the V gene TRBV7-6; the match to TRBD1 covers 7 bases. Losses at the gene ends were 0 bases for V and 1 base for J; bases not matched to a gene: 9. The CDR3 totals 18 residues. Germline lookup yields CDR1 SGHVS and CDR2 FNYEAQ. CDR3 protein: CASSLALTDRRSYNEQFF. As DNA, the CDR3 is TGTGCCAGCAGCTTAGCTTTAACGGACAGGAGATCCTACAATGAGCAGTTCTTC.

CDR3 sequence reads: CASSPYRDRRHYGYTF. The CDR3 nucleotides read TGTGCCAGCAGTCCATATAGGGACAGGCGACACTATGGCTACACCTTC. The V gene is TRBV28, the J gene TRBJ1-2, with 8 bases aligning to TRBD1. The V and J ends lost 5 bases and 3 bases, in that order; junction bases with no gene match: 11. CDR3 length: 16 amino acids. In germline, CDR1 is MDHEN, CDR2 SYDVKM.

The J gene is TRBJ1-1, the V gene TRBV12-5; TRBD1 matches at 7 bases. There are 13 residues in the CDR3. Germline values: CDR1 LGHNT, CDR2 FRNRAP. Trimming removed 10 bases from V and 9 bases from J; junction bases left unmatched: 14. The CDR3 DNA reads TGTGCTACCATCGATGGGACAGACGAGAAAGCTTTCTTT. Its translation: CATIDGTDEKAFF.

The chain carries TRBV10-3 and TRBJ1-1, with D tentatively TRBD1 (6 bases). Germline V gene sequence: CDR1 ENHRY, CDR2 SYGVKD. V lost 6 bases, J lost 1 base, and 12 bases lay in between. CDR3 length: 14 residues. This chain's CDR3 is CAIRSGQTNTEAFF. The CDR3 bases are TGTGCCATCAGGTCAGGACAGACGAACACTGAAGCTTTCTTT.

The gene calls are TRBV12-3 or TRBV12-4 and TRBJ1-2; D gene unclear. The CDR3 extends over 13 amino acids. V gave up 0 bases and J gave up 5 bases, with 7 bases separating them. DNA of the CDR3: TGTGCCAGCAGTTTAGCGACAAAATATGGCTACACCTTC. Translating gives CASSLATKYGYTF.

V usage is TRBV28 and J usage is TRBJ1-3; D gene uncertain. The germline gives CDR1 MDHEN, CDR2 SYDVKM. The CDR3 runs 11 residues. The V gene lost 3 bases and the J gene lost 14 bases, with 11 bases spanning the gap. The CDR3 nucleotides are TGTGCCAGCAGTTTTTGGGGAGCCGTATATTTT. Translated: CASSFWGAVYF. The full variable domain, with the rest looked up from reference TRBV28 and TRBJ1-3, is DVKVTQSSRYLVKRTGEKVFLECVQDMDHENMFWYRQDPGLGLRLIYFSYDVKMKEKGDIPEGYSVSREKKERFSLILESASTNQTSMYLCASSFWGAVYFGEGSWLTVV.

CDR3 in amino acids: CASSESSGGVNEQFF. CDR3 nucleotide sequence: TGCGCCAGCAGTGAGTCTAGCGGGGGGGTCAATGAGCAGTTCTTC. The chain links TRBV10-1 to TRBJ2-1, with 11 bases aligning to TRBD2. CDR1 WNHNN and CDR2 SYGVQD come from the germline V gene (reference sequence). CDR3 length: 15 residues. V shed 0 bases, J shed 6 bases, and the junction held 1 base outside the gene matches.

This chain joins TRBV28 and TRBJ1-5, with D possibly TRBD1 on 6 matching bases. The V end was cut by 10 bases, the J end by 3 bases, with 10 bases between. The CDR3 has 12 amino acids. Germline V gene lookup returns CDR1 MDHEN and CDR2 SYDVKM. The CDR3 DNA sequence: TGTGCCACAGGGGTCCTCAATCAGCCCCAGCATTTT. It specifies CATGVLNQPQHF.

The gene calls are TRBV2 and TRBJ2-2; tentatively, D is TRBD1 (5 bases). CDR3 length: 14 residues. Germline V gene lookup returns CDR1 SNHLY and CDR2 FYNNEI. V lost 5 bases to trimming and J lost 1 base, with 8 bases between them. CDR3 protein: CASSPQVNTGELFF. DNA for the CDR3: TGTGCCAGCAGTCCACAGGTGAACACCGGGGAGCTGTTTTTT.

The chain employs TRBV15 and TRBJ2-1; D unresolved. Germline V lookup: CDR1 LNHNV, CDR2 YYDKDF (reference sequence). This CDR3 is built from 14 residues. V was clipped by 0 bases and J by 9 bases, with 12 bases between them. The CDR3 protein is CATSRERSTREQFF. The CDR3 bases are TGTGCCACCAGCAGAGAACGTTCGACTCGTGAGCAGTTCTTC.

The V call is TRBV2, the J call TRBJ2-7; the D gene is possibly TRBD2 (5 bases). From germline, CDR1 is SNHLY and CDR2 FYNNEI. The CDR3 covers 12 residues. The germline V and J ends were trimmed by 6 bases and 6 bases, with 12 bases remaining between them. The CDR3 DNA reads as TGTGCCAGCAGACCGAGGGTAACCGAGCAGTACTTC. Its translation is CASRPRVTEQYF. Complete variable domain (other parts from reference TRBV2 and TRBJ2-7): EPEVTQTPSHQVTQMGQEVILRCVPISNHLYFYWYRQILGQKVEFLVSFYNNEISEKSEIFDDQFSVERPDGSNFTLKIRSTKLEDSAMYFCASRPRVTEQYFGPGTRLTVT.